The 23 T cell receptor beta chains presented below share a single source sample, sequenced in a study of beta chain features in type 1 diabetes. Study observations and caveats: Shorter TCRB CDR3s, moderately but significantly so, were found in Type 1 diabetes patients in all four CD4+ subsets.

Expressed TCRB transcripts were sequenced because the isolated RNA had all been reverse transcribed beforehand. TCRdb keeps only in-frame clones here, not all; method: immunoSEQ multiplex PCR. The sample gives 95,000 to 150,000 clones, roughly 15% of which show up once; under 2.5% is in the top ten. These TCRs' antigens remain unknown. The sample comprised central memory CD4+ T cells from blood. These receptors came from a man aged 25 to 40 with type 1 diabetes.

This chain connects TRBV5-6 to TRBJ1-5; 12 positions agree with TRBD1. Looked up from germline, CDR1 is SGHDT and CDR2 is YYEEEE. The CDR3 is 17 residues long. V trimming: 1 base; J trimming: 5 bases; junction bases outside the gene matches: 7. In DNA form, the CDR3 reads TGTGCCAGCAGCTTGTATGCCGGGACAGGGGGCGATCAGCCCCAGCATTTT. It specifies CASSLYAGTGGDQPQHF.

The chain has TRBV7-2 and TRBJ2-3, with D maybe TRBD2 (6 bases). Trimming shortened V by 3 bases and J by 6 bases, and 10 bases separated the two germline ends. The CDR3 totals 13 residues. Germline V gene data show CDR1 as SGHTA and CDR2 as FQGNSA. As DNA, the CDR3 is TGTGCCAGCAGCTTGGACTATCGCGATACGCAGTATTTT. Its translation is CASSLDYRDTQYF.

The gene calls are TRBV12-2 and TRBJ2-1; TRBD1, the D gene given by the table, was not confirmed from the DNA. TRBV12-2 is a pseudogene locus. The CDR3 loop spans 14 amino acids. CDR3 in DNA: TGTGCAAGAAGCTTGGGCTATTCCTACAATGAGCAGTTCTTC. This translates into CARSLGYSYNEQFF.

The chain is built from TRBV5-5 and TRBJ2-5, with D unresolved. The CDR3 spans 14 residues. Trimming cost V 0 bases and J 4 bases, with 10 bases left between them. Per germline, CDR1 SGHKS and CDR2 YYEKEE (reference sequence). The DNA for the CDR3 is TGTGCCAGCAGCTTGGATCGCGGCCGAGAGACCCAGTACTTC. This gives the protein CASSLDRGRETQYF.

This clone was seen only a few times. The chain employs TRBV7-9 and TRBJ2-1, with D possibly TRBD2 on 7 matching bases. Germline V gene lookup returns CDR1 SEHNR and CDR2 FQNEAQ (reference sequence). The CDR3 covers 12 residues. V was cut by 5 bases and J by 9 bases, with 11 bases left in between. Here the CDR3 reads CASSRGAGEQFF. Here the CDR3 DNA reads TGTGCCAGCAGCCGGGGGGCAGGTGAGCAGTTCTTC.

This clone has more than one count but fewer than ten. V and J are TRBV18 and TRBJ2-1; the D gene is possibly TRBD2 (6 bases). The germline V gene encodes CDR1 KGHSH and CDR2 LQKENI. Between the trimmed V and J ends, which lost 8 bases and 3 bases, there was a span of 11 bases. There are 13 residues in the CDR3. CDR3 bases: TGTGCCAGCGCGACTAGAGACTACAATGAGCAGTTCTTC. This codes for CASATRDYNEQFF.

This clone was seen repeatedly, ten times or more. J is TRBJ2-7 and V is TRBV7-2; 9 positions match TRBD1. The V segment lost 1 base and the J segment 6 bases; nucleotides outside the gene matches: 7. Germline-derived CDR1 and CDR2 are SGHTA and FQGNSA. The CDR3 is 15 amino acids. The CDR3: CASSLVPGQGVEQYF. CDR3 sequence (DNA): TGTGCCAGCAGCTTAGTCCCGGGACAGGGTGTCGAGCAGTACTTC.

CDR3 loop: CASSLWPDTQYF. For the CDR3, the DNA is TGTGCCAGCAGTTTATGGCCAGATACGCAGTATTTT. The chain carries TRBV28 and TRBJ2-3; D gene ambiguous. The V end was cut by 0 bases, the J end by 4 bases, with 2 bases between. Germline values: CDR1 MDHEN, CDR2 SYDVKM. This CDR3 is 12 amino acids long.

The sample holds a few counts of this clone. V is TRBV7-9 and J is TRBJ1-2; possible D gene TRBD1, 6 bases. The CDR3 length is 12 residues. Germline V CDR1 and CDR2: SEHNR, FQNEAQ (reference sequence). Deletions cut 4 bases from V and 7 bases from J, with 10 bases between. CDR3 bases: TGTGCCAGCAGCTCGAACAGGGTTGGCTACACCTTC. It codes for CASSSNRVGYTF.

The CDR3 sequence: CATSTGYAGELFF. CDR3 in DNA: TGTGCCACCTCCACAGGATATGCCGGGGAGCTGTTTTTT. The chain joins TRBV19 to TRBJ2-2; possibly TRBD1 for D (5 bases). V was trimmed by 10 bases and J by 6 bases, leaving 15 bases between them. Germline V gene lookup returns CDR1 LNHDA and CDR2 SQIVND (reference sequence). The length of the CDR3 is 13 residues.

The chain couples TRBV27 to TRBJ2-1; the D is unclear. V lost 8 bases to trimming and J lost 9 bases, with 17 bases between them. This CDR3 is 13 amino acids long. Germline CDR1 reads MNHEY; CDR2 reads SMNVEV (reference sequence). CDR3 protein: CASCETLSTEQFF. The CDR3 region has the DNA TGTGCCAGCTGTGAGACCCTCTCCACTGAGCAGTTCTTC.

CDR3 sequence: CASRDEGTGGTAGELFF. In nucleotides, the CDR3 is TGTGCCAGTAGGGACGAAGGGACAGGGGGAACGGCCGGGGAGCTGTTTTTT. The chain combines TRBV19 with TRBJ2-2; 11 bases match TRBD1. The V segment lost 6 bases and the J segment 6 bases; nucleotides outside the gene matches: 12. This CDR3 spans 17 amino acids. Germline V gene sequence: CDR1 LNHDA, CDR2 SQIVND (reference sequence).

This clone was seen repeatedly, ten times or more. The chain couples TRBV7-2 to TRBJ2-1, with 12 positions matching TRBD2. The CDR3 is made up of 14 amino acids. Germline values: CDR1 SGHTA, CDR2 FQGNSA. Trimming removed 1 base from V and 12 bases from J; junction bases left unmatched: 4. The CDR3 reads CASSLDRTSGVQFF. In DNA form, the CDR3 reads TGTGCCAGCAGCTTAGATCGGACTAGCGGGGTGCAGTTCTTC.

This clone was detected a few times. The chain has TRBV5-1 and TRBJ2-1; D could derive from TRBD1 or TRBD2 (6 bases each). V was clipped by 4 bases and J by 8 bases, with 16 bases between them. CDR1 and CDR2 from the germline V gene are SGHRS and YFSETQ. The CDR3 is made up of 14 amino acids. The CDR3 bases are TGCGCCAGCAGCCAAGGGGGGACCTCGTATGAGCAGTTCTTC. The encoded protein is CASSQGGTSYEQFF.

This clone appeared a few times. This CDR3 is also generated by other DNA sequences in the sample. The rearrangement joins TRBV11-3 to TRBJ2-7; the D gene is possibly TRBD2 (5 bases). The CDR3 runs 13 residues. Germline CDR1 SGHNT, CDR2 YENEEA. V was clipped by 2 bases and J by 6 bases, with 11 bases between them. DNA of the CDR3: TGTGCCAGCAGCTTAAACTCAGGAGGCGAGCAGTACTTC. It encodes CASSLNSGGEQYF. The entire variable domain, with the rest obtained from reference TRBV11-3 and TRBJ2-7, is as follows: EAGVVQSPRYKIIEKKQPVAFWCNPISGHNTLYWYLQNLGQGPELLIRYENEEAVDDSQLPKDRFSAERLKGVDSTLKIQPAELGDSAVYLCASSLNSGGEQYFGPGTRLTVT.

This sequence joins TRBV11-3 and TRBJ2-5, with 7 bases that match TRBD1. J was trimmed by 9 bases and V by 4 bases; bases with no gene match: 14. Per the germline V gene, CDR1 is SGHNT and CDR2 is YENEEA. The CDR3 runs to 15 residues. CDR3 residues: CASSYIGTDFAAQYF. Here the CDR3 DNA reads TGTGCCAGCAGCTATATCGGGACAGACTTTGCGGCCCAGTACTTC.

This clone appeared a few times. The chain has TRBV7-2 and TRBJ2-3; TRBD2 matches 13 bases. Germline trimming cut 5 bases from V and 7 bases from J; bases unmatched to any gene: 6. CDR1 and CDR2 from the germline V gene are SGHTA and FQGNSA. This CDR3 is built from 15 residues. CDR3 sequence reads: CASSPTSGGAHTQYF. CDR3 bases: TGTGCCAGCAGCCCAACTAGCGGGGGGGCCCATACGCAGTATTTT.

V gene TRBV5-1 combines with J gene TRBJ1-3, with D unresolved. The germline V gene encodes CDR1 SGHRS and CDR2 YFSETQ. Trimming took 4 bases from V and 0 from J, leaving 14 bases between them. The length of the CDR3 is 16 residues. The CDR3 region is CASSPAGAHSGNTIYF. The DNA for the CDR3 is TGCGCCAGCAGCCCGGCGGGTGCTCACTCTGGAAACACCATATATTTT.

The rearrangement joins TRBV29-1 to TRBJ2-3; D is ambiguous. The CDR3 extends over 13 amino acids. V was trimmed by 5 bases and J by 3 bases, leaving 12 bases between them. The germline V gene has CDR1 SQVTM and CDR2 ANQGSEA. The CDR3 loop reads CSVRTTSTDTQYF. In DNA, the CDR3 is TGCAGCGTTCGCACTACCAGTACAGATACGCAGTATTTT.

The gene calls are TRBV5-4 and TRBJ2-1; 7 nucleotides agree with TRBD1. The CDR3 loop spans 15 amino acids. From germline, CDR1 is SGHNT and CDR2 YYREEE (reference sequence). V gave up 1 base and J gave up 5 bases; unmatched junction bases: 6. CDR3 amino acids: CASSLRQGINNEQFF. The DNA of the CDR3 is TGTGCCAGCAGCTTGAGACAGGGCATCAACAATGAGCAGTTCTTC.

This clone was counted only a few times. This rearrangement joins TRBV2 to TRBJ1-2, with 7 bases matching TRBD1. The length of the CDR3 is 16 residues. The V and J ends lost 2 bases and 4 bases, in that order; junction bases with no gene match: 10. Germline V gene data show CDR1 as SNHLY and CDR2 as FYNNEI. The CDR3 spells CASSETPPGQSYGYTF. CDR3 in DNA: TGTGCCAGCAGTGAAACCCCGCCGGGACAGAGCTATGGCTACACCTTC.

This clone appeared a single time. The rearrangement joins TRBV7-2 to TRBJ2-6, with no clear D. Germline CDR1 is SGHTA and CDR2 is FQGNSA. The CDR3 sequence is 15 residues long. Trimming removed 1 base from V and 0 bases from J, with 4 bases in between. The CDR3 coding sequence is TGTGCCAGCAGCTTAGATCTCTCTGGGGCCAACGTCCTGACTTTC. Residues: CASSLDLSGANVLTF.

There are many counts of this clone. This chain uses TRBV5-6 with TRBJ1-2, with D unclear. The CDR3 sequence is 15 residues long. V lost 4 bases to trimming and J lost 2 bases, with 15 bases between them. From germline, CDR1 is SGHDT and CDR2 YYEEEE. The CDR3 DNA reads as TGTGCCAGCAGCCCGTGGCCGGGTGACAACTATGGCTACACCTTC. Protein: CASSPWPGDNYGYTF.